Below, 19 T cell receptor beta chains from the same sample are listed, as sequenced in a study of blood T cells in healthy people across ages. Combining a sample-barcoded 5' primer with a J-beta primer mix, a second PCR ran for 7 to 11 cycles. Using its own MiXCR run on the 5' RACE reads, TCRdb lists one record per CDR3 protein. The table has about 1 million distinct CDR3 sequences, 45% seen once. The specimen sequenced was blood. These receptors were obtained from a woman in her sixties or seventies in good health.

The chain is built from TRBV4-1 and TRBJ1-1; the D is unclear. The germline CDR1 and CDR2 sequences are MGHRA and YSYEKL. CDR3 length equals 15 residues. Trimming shortened V by 1 base and J by 1 base, and 10 bases separated the two germline ends. Written as DNA, the CDR3 is TGCGCCAGCAGCCAAGTCGGTACAACGAACACTGAAGCTTTCTTT. The encoded protein is CASSQVGTTNTEAFF.

The chain is built from TRBV4-2 and TRBJ2-7; D ambiguous. Trimming left V 1 base short and J 0 bases short, with 10 bases between. Germline-derived CDR1 and CDR2 are LGHNA and YNFKEQ. The CDR3 length is 15 residues. The CDR3 sequence is CASSQGVEDSYEQYF. The CDR3 nucleotides read TGTGCCAGCAGCCAAGGGGTGGAAGACTCCTACGAGCAGTACTTC.

The chain carries TRBV29-1 and TRBJ2-3; perhaps TRBD2 as D (6 bases). The germline V and J ends were trimmed by 3 bases and 10 bases, with 23 bases remaining between them. Germline-derived CDR1 and CDR2 are SQVTM and ANQGSEA. The CDR3 covers 15 residues. The CDR3 is CSVDDGGSDYGAQYF. The CDR3 DNA follows: TGCAGCGTTGATGACGGGGGATCAGACTATGGTGCGCAGTATTTT.

This sequence joins TRBV6-5 and TRBJ2-7, with D possibly called TRBD1 or TRBD2 (5 bases each). The V gene's germline CDR1 is MNHEY and CDR2 SVGAGI. CDR3 length equals 15 residues. V was pared by 1 base and J by 0 bases, with 10 bases between. The CDR3 region is CASSYFAGSSYEQYF. CDR3 nucleotides: TGTGCCAGCAGTTACTTCGCAGGGAGCTCCTACGAGCAGTACTTC.

This chain links TRBV9 with TRBJ2-3, with 13 bases matching TRBD2. The CDR3 totals 16 residues. V lost 3 bases and J lost 5; bases outside the gene matches: 6. The germline V gene has CDR1 SGDLS and CDR2 YYNGEE. The CDR3 bases are TGTGCCAGCAGCGCAGGGACTAGCGGGACGGTAGATACGCAGTATTTT. As protein: CASSAGTSGTVDTQYF. The full variable domain, with the rest looked up from reference TRBV9 and TRBJ2-3, is DSGVTQTPKHLITATGQRVTLRCSPRSGDLSVYWYQQSLDQGLQFLIQYYNGEERAKGNILERFSAQQFPDLHSELNLSSLELGDSALYFCASSAGTSGTVDTQYFGPGTRLTVL.

The CDR3 is CSARALDRGRDTQYF. CDR3 bases: TGCAGTGCTAGAGCCCTGGACAGGGGGCGAGATACGCAGTATTTT. This sequence joins TRBV20-1 and TRBJ2-3; 11 bases are a match to TRBD1. V lost 1 base and J lost 5; bases outside the gene matches: 5. Germline V gene lookup returns CDR1 DFQATT and CDR2 SNEGSKA (reference sequence). The CDR3 totals 15 residues.

This clonotype has only a few counts. The chain recombines TRBV6-5 with TRBJ2-7, with D possibly being TRBD1 (5 bases). The CDR3 extends over 13 amino acids. V lost 2 bases and J 3 bases, leaving 8 bases between the germline ends. Germline loops: CDR1 MNHEY, CDR2 SVGAGI. The CDR3 region is CASSYRGIYEQYF. The CDR3 DNA is TGTGCCAGCAGTTACAGGGGCATCTACGAGCAGTACTTC.

The genes are TRBV20-1 and TRBJ1-5, with D perhaps matching TRBD1 (6 bases). With 5 bases removed from V and 7 bases from J, the gap between germline ends came to 21 bases. This CDR3 contains 15 residues. The germline CDR1 and CDR2 sequences are DFQATT and SNEGSKA (reference sequence). CDR3 sequence (DNA): TGCAGTGCTGGTGAAAGAGGGGGTTCGGGCCAGCCCCAGCATTTT. Its translation: CSAGERGGSGQPQHF.

The rearrangement joins TRBV11-2 to TRBJ2-3; D is uncertain. Deletions cut 3 bases from V and 2 bases from J, with 12 bases between. The CDR3 spans 15 residues. The germline V gene encodes CDR1 SGHAT and CDR2 FQNNGV. The CDR3 region has the DNA TGTGCCAGCAGCTTGGAGAGTCTTTTCACAGATACGCAGTATTTT. It yields the protein CASSLESLFTDTQYF.

This clonotype came up a few times. The V gene is TRBV29-1, the J gene TRBJ1-2; the D gene is possibly TRBD1 (6 bases). Per the germline V gene, CDR1 is SQVTM and CDR2 is ANQGSEA. This CDR3 spans 16 amino acids. V lost 2 bases to trimming and J lost 3 bases, with 19 bases between them. The CDR3 is CSVESRATGLDYGYTF. CDR3 nucleotides: TGCAGCGTTGAATCACGGGCTACAGGGCTTGACTATGGCTACACCTTC.

This clonotype was recorded a few times. The gene calls are TRBV5-8 and TRBJ2-7; 7 nucleotides match TRBD2. This CDR3 has 12 residues. J was trimmed by 3 bases and V by 6 bases; bases with no gene match: 3. The germline CDR1 and CDR2 sequences are SGHTS and YDEGEE. The chain's CDR3 is CASTGTIYEQYF. The CDR3 DNA sequence: TGTGCCAGCACCGGGACTATCTACGAGCAGTACTTC. The full variable domain, rest sourced from reference TRBV5-8 and TRBJ2-7, is EAGVTQSPTHLIKTRGQQATLRCSPISGHTSVYWYQQALGLGLQFLLWYDEGEERNRGNFPPRFSGRQFPNYSSELNVNALELEDSALYLCASTGTIYEQYFGPGTRLTVT.

The chain links TRBV6-2 or TRBV6-3 to TRBJ2-1, with D perhaps TRBD2 (6 bases). The J call may be mistaken, given a closer DNA end match to TRBJ2-7. Germline-derived CDR1 and CDR2 are MNHEY and SVGEGT. The CDR3 loop spans 17 amino acids. CDR3 nucleotide sequence: TGTGCCAGCAGTCACAGACCGCGGGGTACCTCCTACAATGAGCAGTACTTC. Translated: CASSHRPRGTSYNEQYF.

The rearrangement joins TRBV10-3 to TRBJ2-1; tentative D call: TRBD2 (5 bases). V shed 6 bases and J shed 5 bases, with 14 bases lying between them. The CDR3 loop spans 14 amino acids. Germline assignment: CDR1 ENHRY and CDR2 SYGVKD. In DNA form, the CDR3 reads TGTGCCATCAGCCCGGGATCCCTAAACAATGAGCAGTTCTTC. It encodes CAISPGSLNNEQFF.

The chain joins TRBV6-2 or TRBV6-3 to TRBJ2-7, with 7 bases lining up with TRBD1. Trimming took 8 bases from V and 7 from J; bases not matched to a gene: 17. CDR3 length: 15 residues. Germline V lookup: CDR1 MNHEY, CDR2 SVGEGT. CDR3 DNA sequence: TGTGCCAGCCGCCTAGCAGGGGGAATCTCGGTTGAGCAGTACTTC. Its translation is CASRLAGGISVEQYF.

This clonotype was observed a few times. The chain recombines TRBV28 with TRBJ2-3; 9 bases match TRBD2. The CDR3 runs to 15 residues. J gave up 4 bases and V 5 bases, and 7 bases lay outside the gene matches. Looked up from germline, CDR1 is MDHEN and CDR2 is SYDVKM. The CDR3: CASSVLAGLPDTQYF. In DNA, the CDR3 is TGTGCCAGCAGTGTCCTAGCGGGACTCCCAGATACGCAGTATTTT.

The gene calls are TRBV7-9 and TRBJ2-5; D might be TRBD2 (6 bases). The germline CDR1 and CDR2 sequences are SEHNR and FQNEAQ (reference sequence). The germline V and J ends were trimmed by 5 bases and 11 bases, with 24 bases remaining between them. The CDR3 totals 15 residues. The DNA for the CDR3 is TGTGCCAGCAGCCCCAGTGGGACTGTGCCGGGAGAGCAGTACTTC. The encoded protein is CASSPSGTVPGEQYF.

The chain uses TRBV27 and TRBJ2-3; 7 bases align to TRBD2. The ends lost 4 bases at V and 0 bases at J; junction bases unmatched: 10. Germline assignment: CDR1 MNHEY and CDR2 SMNVEV (reference sequence). There are 17 residues in the CDR3. The CDR3: CASSSIPPSGSTDTQYF. The CDR3 coding sequence is TGTGCCAGCAGTTCTATCCCGCCTAGCGGAAGCACAGATACGCAGTATTTT.

The J gene is TRBJ2-1, the V gene TRBV4-3, with TRBD2 identical over 7 bases. The CDR3 is made up of 15 amino acids. CDR1 LGHNA and CDR2 YSLEER come from the germline V gene. V dropped 0 bases and J dropped 9; count of bases not matched to a gene: 8. The CDR3 sequence: CASSQEAGRASEQFF. Written as DNA, the CDR3 is TGCGCCAGCAGCCAAGAGGCAGGGAGGGCCAGTGAGCAGTTCTTC.

The V gene is TRBV4-1, the J gene TRBJ1-4; 9 nucleotides line up with TRBD1. Germline CDR1 and CDR2: MGHRA and YSYEKL. This CDR3 region has 16 residues. The V gene end was trimmed by 0 bases and the J gene end by 6 bases; junction bases not matched to a gene: 5. In DNA, the CDR3 is TGCGCCAGCAGCCAAGATACAGGGGGCGCAGATGAAAAACTGTTTTTT. This translates into CASSQDTGGADEKLFF.